This T cell receptor (beta chain) appears in the sequencing data of a study of Ad26.COV2.S vaccination and SARS-CoV-2 variants. Study in general: Doses of Ad26.COV2.S were injected into muscle once or twice, 56 days apart. Study results and limitations: Recipients given vaccine exceeded placebo recipients in spike-specific TCR breadth. Breadth of non-spike TCRs did not differ between vaccinees and placebo recipients. Substantial breadth was reported for post-vaccination spike-specific CD8+ and CD4+ T cells.

This CDR3 has 15 residues. With 4 bases clipped from V and 5 bases from J, the junction kept 9 bases outside the gene matches. Germline assignment: CDR1 SGHRS and CDR2 YFSETQ. Here immunoSEQ multiplex PCR was the method, and the copy in TCRdb shows in-frame clones only, minus some. The sample includes around 300,000 clones, 70% to 90% seen only once; the top ten take around a tenth. Points on this clone: Its antigen is not identified.

The treatment here: around 19 received Ad26.COV2.S at low or high dose, single or two shots; a few received placebo; per-sample allocation not given. Sampling was done on day 63 after the first vaccine or placebo injection. This specimen consisted of peripheral blood, obtained in a trial of Ad26.COV2.S vaccine versus placebo. This clonotype originated in a person aged 18-65 years who received the Ad26.COV2.S COVID-19 vaccine or a placebo. The chain joins TRBV5-1 to TRBJ2-7, with 10 bases lining up with TRBD1. CDR3 sequence: CASSVRQGALNEQYF. In DNA form, the CDR3 reads TGCGCCAGCAGCGTCCGACAGGGGGCGTTGAACGAGCAGTACTTC.